The rows below give T cell receptor beta chains drawn from one sample of a study of cytomegalovirus exposure and HLA in healthy donors. Sequenced by immunoSEQ multiplex PCR; TCRdb stores in-frame clones only, minus some. The table lists around 130,000 clones, roughly 70% of them singletons, with over 5% in the top ten. Sequenced input: PBMCs. Source of these receptors: a man in his forties or fifties in good health and CMV-seropositive. The CDR3 runs from the conserved cysteine through the conserved F or W. D genes are given only for firm matches. Some rows have no size entry. The others give once, few or many, or a class for an expanded clone.

TRBJ2-3	NA	NA	TRBV7-8	TGTGCCAGCAGCTTGTCTTATCTGACAGATACGCAGTATTTT	CASSLSYLTDTQYF
TRBJ1-1	NA	NA	TRBV25-1	TGTGCCAGCAGCTACAGGGTGGACACTGAAGCTTTCTTT	CASSYRVDTEAFF
TRBJ2-3	NA	NA	TRBV6-5	TGTGCCAGCAGACCTGGAGCGGGCCTCACAGATACGCAGTATTTT	CASRPGAGLTDTQYF
TRBJ2-1	NA	NA	TRBV28	TGTGCCAGCAGGCCAAGGGGGGGAGGGCCTTACAATGAGCAGTTCTTC	CASRPRGGGPYNEQFF
TRBJ2-3	NA	NA	TRBV5-1	TGCGCCAGCAGCTTAACTAGCACAACAGATACGCAGTATTTT	CASSLTSTTDTQYF
TRBJ1-6	NA	NA	TRBV14	TGTGCCAGCAGCCTTGCGAGCTCCTATAATTCACCCCTCCACTTT	CASSLASSYNSPLHF
TRBJ1-1	NA	NA	TRBV29-1	TGCAGCGTTGAAAGGGGCGCGAACACTGAAGCTTTCTTT	CSVERGANTEAFF
TRBJ2-1	NA	few	TRBV7-9	TGTGCCAGCAGCTTAAGCGGCAATGAGCAGTTCTTC	CASSLSGNEQFF
TRBJ2-7	NA	NA	TRBV11-2	TGTGCCAGCAGCTTAAGTTCCGGACACGGGTACGAGCAGTACTTC	CASSLSSGHGYEQYF
TRBJ2-7	NA	NA	TRBV2	TGTGCCACCGAACTAGGGTACGAGCAGTACTTC	CATELGYEQYF
TRBJ2-7	TRBD1	once	TRBV27	TGTGCCAGCAGTTCGGGACAGGGGGCCCTTGAGCAGTACTTC	CASSSGQGALEQYF
TRBJ1-1	NA	once	TRBV5-1	TGCGCCAGCAGCTTGGCCAGGGCCACTGAAGCTTTCTTT	CASSLARATEAFF
TRBJ1-2	NA	NA	TRBV7-9	TGTGCCAGCAGCCCTAGCGCCACCTCTAACTATGGCTACACCTTC	CASSPSATSNYGYTF
TRBJ2-2	NA	NA	TRBV28	TGTGCCAGCAGTTTCAGGGACTACACCGGGGAGCTGTTTTTT	CASSFRDYTGELFF
TRBJ1-5	NA	NA	TRBV10-3	TGTGCCACGCAAGTGGGGGGTAGCAATCAGCCCCAGCATTTT	CATQVGGSNQPQHF
TRBJ2-2	NA	NA	TRBV27	TGTGCCAGCAGGTACAGGGTCGGGGAGCTGTTTTTT	CASRYRVGELFF
TRBJ1-1	NA	NA	TRBV5-1	TGCGCCAGCAGGGGGGACACCCTGAACACTGAAGCTTTCTTT	CASRGDTLNTEAFF
TRBJ1-1	TRBD1	NA	TRBV18	TGTGCCAGCTCACCGTCGACAGGGTTGTTTAATGAAGCTTTCTTT	CASSPSTGLFNEAFF
TRBJ2-3	TRBD2	NA	TRBV6-1	TGTGCCAGCAGTGAAGCGGCCGGGAGGACAGATACGCAGTATTTT	CASSEAAGRTDTQYF
TRBJ2-1	TRBD1	once	TRBV6-6	TGTGCCAGCAGACCCGATGGACAGGGCTACAATGAGCAGTTCTTC	CASRPDGQGYNEQFF
TRBJ2-1	TRBD1	NA	TRBV18	TGTGCCAGCTCACCACCGGACAGGGCGAATGAGCAGTTCTTC	CASSPPDRANEQFF
TRBJ2-2	TRBD2	NA	TRBV19	TGTGCCAGTAGTAAAATCCGACTAGCGGGCGGCACCGGGGAGCTGTTTTTT	CASSKIRLAGGTGELFF
TRBJ2-3	NA	once	TRBV2	TGTGCCCAGGGCGGAGGGAACGACACAGATACGCAGTATTTT	CAQGGGNDTDTQYF
TRBJ2-5	NA	NA	TRBV27	TGTGCCAGCAGTTTTGGGCGGGGAGAGACCCAGTACTTC	CASSFGRGETQYF
TRBJ1-2	NA	NA	TRBV7-6	TGTGCCAGCAGCTTAGGGGAGGCGAACTATGGCTACACCTTC	CASSLGEANYGYTF
TRBJ2-7	NA	NA	TRBV13	TGTGCCAGCAGCTTAGGGAGGTCGCAGGGATCCTACGAGCAGTACTTC	CASSLGRSQGSYEQYF
TRBJ1-1	TRBD1	NA	TRBV13	TGTGCCAGCAGCATAAGACAGGGTATATCGGGCACTGAAGCTTTCTTT	CASSIRQGISGTEAFF
TRBJ1-2	TRBD1	once	TRBV14	TGTGCCAGCAGCCAAGATTGGGGACAGGGTGACTATGGCTACACCTTC	CASSQDWGQGDYGYTF
TRBJ2-7	NA	few	TRBV7-2	TGTGCCAGCAGCTCGAACAGGGTCTCCTACGAGCAGTACTTC	CASSSNRVSYEQYF
TRBJ1-5	NA	NA	TRBV7-8	TGTGCCAGCAGCTCTCAAGGGGTCTATCAGCCCCAGCATTTT	CASSSQGVYQPQHF
TRBJ2-2	TRBD1	NA	TRBV28	TGTGCCAGCAGTCCCCGGGACAGGGGGATGGACGGGGAGCTGTTTTTT	CASSPRDRGMDGELFF
TRBJ1-1	NA	NA	TRBV6-5	TGTGCCGGCAGTTACTCGAGAGTACTAATGAACACTGAAGCTTTCTTT	CAGSYSRVLMNTEAFF
TRBJ2-1	TRBD2	NA	TRBV7-8	TGTGCCAGCAGCCGGAGGCGGGCTAGCGGGAACAATGAGCAGTTCTTC	CASSRRRASGNNEQFF
TRBJ2-7	TRBD2	NA	TRBV5-1	TGCGCCAGCAGCTTCCGACTCGAGGTAGCGGGGAACTACGAGCAGTACTTC	CASSFRLEVAGNYEQYF
TRBJ2-2	NA	once	TRBV19	TGTGCCAGTAGTATGGGGGCGGACACCGGGGAGCTGTTTTTT	CASSMGADTGELFF
TRBJ2-2	NA	NA	TRBV7-9	TGTGCCAGCAGCCCCACAGGGCCTGCCGGGGAGCTGTTTTTT	CASSPTGPAGELFF
TRBJ2-7	TRBD1	NA	TRBV27	TGTGCCAGCAGATCTCCGGGACAGGGATACGAGCAGTACTTC	CASRSPGQGYEQYF
TRBJ2-1	NA	NA	TRBV28	TGTGCCAGCAGTTTGGGGGGCGCAGGGGGGAATGAGCAGTTCTTC	CASSLGGAGGNEQFF
TRBJ2-7	NA	NA	TRBV7-6	TGTGCCAGCAGCTTGGGCGGGACCTCCTACGAGCAGTACTTC	CASSLGGTSYEQYF
TRBJ2-3	TRBD2	NA	TRBV7-9	TGTGCCTACGGGGCGGGAGTCGGACCAGATACGCAGTATTTT	CAYGAGVGPDTQYF
TRBJ1-1	NA	NA	TRBV6-4	TGTGCCAGCAGTAACTTCATGAACACTGAAGCTTTCTTT	CASSNFMNTEAFF
TRBJ2-2	TRBD2	NA	TRBV5-1	TGCGCCAGCAGCTCGCTCCCCCGAGGACTAGCGGGAGGCCGCACCGGGGAGCTGTTTTTT	CASSSLPRGLAGGRTGELFF
TRBJ2-3	TRBD2	NA	TRBV6-4	TGTGCCAGCAGTGCCGAAGCGGGAGGCCTCACAGATACGCAGTATTTT	CASSAEAGGLTDTQYF
TRBJ1-2	TRBD1	NA	TRBV19	TGTGCCAGTAGGGGGACAGGGGACCGGATATGCGACTACACCTTC	CASRGTGDRICDYTF
TRBJ2-6	NA	NA	TRBV28	TGTGCCAGCAGTTGGCGGGGCGGGGCCAACGTCCTGACTTTC	CASSWRGGANVLTF
TRBJ2-7	TRBD1	NA	TRBV5-1	TGCGCCAGCAGGTTGGACAGGGGGTGGTCCTACGAGCAGTACTTC	CASRLDRGWSYEQYF
TRBJ2-3	TRBD2	NA	TRBV9	TGTGCCAGCAGCTTCCAGACTAGCGGTAGAGATACGCAGTATTTT	CASSFQTSGRDTQYF
TRBJ2-7	TRBD1	NA	TRBV5-6	TGTGCCAGCAGCACCGTTGATTTGACAGGGTTGGTCGAGCAGTACTTC	CASSTVDLTGLVEQYF
TRBJ2-7	NA	NA	TRBV27	TGTGCCAGCAGTTCAGAGGGCCTCAACTACGAGCAGTACTTC	CASSSEGLNYEQYF
TRBJ1-5	NA	NA	TRBV5-1	TGCGCCAGCAGCTTTGGGGGGGGAGGCTTTAGCAATCAGCCCCAGCATTTT	CASSFGGGGFSNQPQHF
TRBJ2-7	TRBD1	once	TRBV4-1	TGCGCCAGCAGCCAAGCTCAGGGGGCAGGGGTCGAGCAGTACTTC	CASSQAQGAGVEQYF
TRBJ1-2	TRBD1	NA	TRBV2	TGTGCCAGCAGTGAACGAGGGGCAGGGGGCACGGTTGGCTACACCTTC	CASSERGAGGTVGYTF
TRBJ2-5	TRBD2	NA	TRBV5-1	TGCGCCAGCAGCAACCTGGGCGGGGGGGAGACCCAGTACTTC	CASSNLGGGETQYF
TRBJ2-5	NA	NA	TRBV28	TGTGCCAGCAGTCGGTCGGGTCTCCGGGGGACCCAGTACTTC	CASSRSGLRGTQYF
TRBJ2-7	TRBD1	NA	TRBV5-6	TGTGCCAGCAGTCAAAACGGCAGGGGGCTTCCCTACGAGCAGTACTTC	CASSQNGRGLPYEQYF
TRBJ1-2	NA	NA	TRBV7-2	TGTGCCAGCAGCTGGACAGTCGGGAACTATGGCTACACCTTC	CASSWTVGNYGYTF
TRBJ1-4	TRBD1	NA	TRBV6-6	TGTGCCAGCAGTCCGCAGGGACAGTGGGGAAAACTGTTTTTT	CASSPQGQWGKLFF
TRBJ2-5	TRBD2	NA	TRBV2	TGTGCCAGCCTAGCGGGAACTATACAAGAGACCCAGTACTTC	CASLAGTIQETQYF
TRBJ1-5	NA	once	TRBV29-1	TGCAGCGTTGGACATTCGAATCAGCCCCAGCATTTT	CSVGHSNQPQHF
TRBJ1-6	TRBD1	once	TRBV5-1	TGCGCCAGCAGCTTACTAGGTGTTAGAGAGACAGGGACGGTTTCACCCCTCCACTTT	CASSLLGVRETGTVSPLHF